The entry below gives a single TCR beta chain sequence along with its context. One end of the junction is discordant with germline, which a read error may explain. Original data processing: Quantification of nucleated cells was approximated via reference gene primer amplification. Using immunoSEQ multiplex PCR, the repertoire was profiled, and TCRdb retains in-frame clones only, with some absent. The V and J calls and clone size come from that table; D and trimming were worked out from the DNA. The sample consists of 150,000 to 190,000 clones, around 85% of them appearing once. The data were taken from a study of blood T cell repertoires in COVID-19. At the level of the study: Samples of COVID-19 (acute and convalescent) were obtained from the United States, Italy and Spain. PBMCs, B-cell-depleted T cells, or T cells were the source of the cDNA or gDNA that made up the material.

This CDR3 is 14 amino acids long. CDR1 and CDR2 (germline): MNHEY, SVGAGI. The clonotype was recovered from a woman in her 70s with acute or convalescent COVID-19. The chain uses TRBV6-5 and TRBJ2-5, with D tentatively TRBD1 (6 bases). The material sequenced was peripheral blood. The CDR3 DNA is TGTGCCAGCAGACCAGACAGGCACCAGGAGACCCAGTACTTC. Encoded protein: CASRPDRHQETQYF.